This paragraph covers one TCR beta chain sequence. In germline, CDR1 is MDHEN, CDR2 SYDVKM. Trimming cost V 1 base and J 6 bases, with 10 bases left between them. The CDR3 contains 14 residues. Source study methods: For nucleated cells, counts were estimated from reference gene primer amplification. Measured with immunoSEQ multiplex PCR; TCRdb has only the in-frame clones, and not every one. D and trimming were read from the DNA, whereas the V and J calls and clone size are those reported in that table. This sample yields about 16,000 clones, of which about 81% are seen a single time; about 8.1% belongs to the top ten. The entry originates in a study of blood T cell repertoires in COVID-19. Background on the study: Acute and convalescent COVID-19 samples came from the United States, Italy and Spain. T cells, B-cell-depleted T cells, or PBMCs supplied cDNA or gDNA.

The sample comprised peripheral blood. This clonotype originated in a man aged 55 to 70 with acute or convalescent COVID-19. V and J are TRBV28 and TRBJ1-5, with D possibly being TRBD1 (6 bases). Here the CDR3 DNA reads TGTGCCAGCAGTTTATTGGGGGCGCTTCAGCCCCAGCATTTT. Translating gives CASSLLGALQPQHF.